Each of the 5 T cell receptor beta chains below was sequenced from the same sample in a study of blood T cell repertoires in COVID-19. TCRdb's table, derived via immunoSEQ multiplex PCR, lists solely in-frame clones and lacks some. The repertoire holds tens of thousands of clones, with less than 85% as singletons. Source material: peripheral blood. The receptor source for this set is a human donor in a cohort sampled during active COVID-19.

The V call is TRBV9, the J call TRBJ2-2, with 8 bases lining up with TRBD2. V gave up 0 bases and J gave up 1 base; unmatched junction bases: 2. Looked up from germline, CDR1 is SGDLS and CDR2 is YYNGEE. The CDR3 loop spans 16 amino acids. The CDR3 nucleotides are TGTGCCAGCAGCGTAGCGGGAGGGTTGAACACCGGGGAGCTGTTTTTT. Protein: CASSVAGGLNTGELFF.

This chain uses TRBV10-2 with TRBJ1-6; D is unclear. V was trimmed by 3 bases and J by 3 bases, leaving 6 bases between them. Germline V gene data show CDR1 as WSHSY and CDR2 as SAAADI. The length of the CDR3 is 14 residues. The CDR3 sequence: CASSDTDYNSPLHF. The CDR3 nucleotides are TGCGCCAGCAGTGACACAGACTATAATTCACCCCTCCACTTT.

V gene TRBV4-3 combines with J gene TRBJ1-2; D not resolved. The CDR3 is 15 residues long. Between the trimmed V and J ends, which lost 0 bases and 7 bases, there was a span of 15 bases. CDR1 LGHNA and CDR2 YSLEER come from the germline V gene. This CDR3 reads CASSQDSPFTSGYTF. CDR3 coding DNA: TGCGCCAGCAGCCAAGATAGCCCATTCACGAGTGGCTACACCTTC.

The rearrangement links TRBV6-6 to TRBJ1-2, with TRBD1 identical over 11 bases. With 2 bases clipped from V and 6 bases from J, the junction kept 5 bases outside the gene matches. This CDR3 contains 15 residues. Per the germline V gene, CDR1 is MNHNY and CDR2 is SVGAGI (reference sequence). In DNA form, the CDR3 reads TGTGCCAGCAGTTACGCGGGACAGGGGGGGAATGGCTACACCTTC. It specifies CASSYAGQGGNGYTF.

The chain employs TRBV6-5 and TRBJ1-3, with a possible D match to TRBD1 (6 bases). V was pared by 4 bases and J by 8 bases, with 15 bases between. The CDR3 has 14 residues. CDR1 MNHEY and CDR2 SVGAGI come from the germline V gene. CDR3 in amino acids: CASSSPGARDTIYF. CDR3 sequence (DNA): TGTGCCAGCAGTTCCCCAGGGGCGCGGGACACCATATATTTT.